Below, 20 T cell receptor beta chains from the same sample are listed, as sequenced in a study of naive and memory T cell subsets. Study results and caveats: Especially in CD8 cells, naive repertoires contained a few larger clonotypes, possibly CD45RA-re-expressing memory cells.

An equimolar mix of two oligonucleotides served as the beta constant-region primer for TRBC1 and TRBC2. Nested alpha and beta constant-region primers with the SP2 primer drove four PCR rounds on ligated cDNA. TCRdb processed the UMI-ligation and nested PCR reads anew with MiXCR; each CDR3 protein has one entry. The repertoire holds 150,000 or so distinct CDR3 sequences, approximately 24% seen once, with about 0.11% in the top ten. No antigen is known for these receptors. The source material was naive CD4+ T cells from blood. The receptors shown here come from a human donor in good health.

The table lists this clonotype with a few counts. CDR3 residues: CSVEAHPGQMNTEAFF. The CDR3 DNA is TGCAGCGTTGAAGCTCACCCGGGGCAGATGAACACTGAAGCTTTCTTT. The chain uses TRBV29-1 and TRBJ1-1; a weak D match, TRBD1 (5 bases). CDR3 size: 16 residues. Germline CDR1 SQVTM, CDR2 ANQGSEA. Deletions cut 1 base from V and 0 bases from J, with 15 bases between.

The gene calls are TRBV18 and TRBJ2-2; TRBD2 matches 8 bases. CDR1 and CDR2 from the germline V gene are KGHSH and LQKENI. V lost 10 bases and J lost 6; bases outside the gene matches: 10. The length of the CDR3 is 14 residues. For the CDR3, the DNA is TGTGCCACTCGACCGGGACTAGATGCCGGGGAGCTGTTTTTT. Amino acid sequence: CATRPGLDAGELFF.

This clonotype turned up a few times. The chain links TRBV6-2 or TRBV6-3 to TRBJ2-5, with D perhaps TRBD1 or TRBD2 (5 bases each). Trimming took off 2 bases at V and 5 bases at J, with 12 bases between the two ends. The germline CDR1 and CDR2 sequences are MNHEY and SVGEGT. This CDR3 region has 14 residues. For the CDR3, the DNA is TGTGCCAGCAGTTACCTGGGACGGGGTGAGACCCAGTACTTC. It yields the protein CASSYLGRGETQYF.

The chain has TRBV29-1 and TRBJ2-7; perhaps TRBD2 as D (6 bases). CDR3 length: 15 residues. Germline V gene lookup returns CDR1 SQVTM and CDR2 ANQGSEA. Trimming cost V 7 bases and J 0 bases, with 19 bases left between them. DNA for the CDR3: TGCAGCGCCAACATCGGGCGGGGAAGCTCCTACGAGCAGTACTTC. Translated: CSANIGRGSSYEQYF.

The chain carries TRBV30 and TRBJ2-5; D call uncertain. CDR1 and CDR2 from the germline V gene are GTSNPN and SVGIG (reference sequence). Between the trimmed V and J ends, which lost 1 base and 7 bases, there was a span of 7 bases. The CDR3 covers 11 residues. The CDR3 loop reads CAWSDPGTQYF. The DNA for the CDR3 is TGTGCCTGGAGTGACCCCGGGACCCAGTACTTC.

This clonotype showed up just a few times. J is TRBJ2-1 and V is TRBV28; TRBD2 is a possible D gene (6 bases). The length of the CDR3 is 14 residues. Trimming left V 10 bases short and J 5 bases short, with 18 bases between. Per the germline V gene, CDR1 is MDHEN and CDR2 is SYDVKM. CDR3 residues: CATEVAEINNEQFF. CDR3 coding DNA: TGTGCCACCGAGGTAGCGGAAATTAACAATGAGCAGTTCTTC.

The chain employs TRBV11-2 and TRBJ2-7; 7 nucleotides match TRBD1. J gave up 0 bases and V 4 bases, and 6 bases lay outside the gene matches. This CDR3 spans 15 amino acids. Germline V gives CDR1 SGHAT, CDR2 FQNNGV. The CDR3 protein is CASSSDRVVSYEQYF. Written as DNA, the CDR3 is TGTGCCAGCAGCTCCGACAGGGTCGTCTCCTACGAGCAGTACTTC.

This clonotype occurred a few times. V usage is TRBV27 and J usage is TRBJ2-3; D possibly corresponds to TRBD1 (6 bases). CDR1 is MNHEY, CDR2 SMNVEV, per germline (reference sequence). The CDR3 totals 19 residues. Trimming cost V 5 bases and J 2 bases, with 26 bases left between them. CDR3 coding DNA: TGTGCCAGCAGTCCCCTTTCTCTTGGACGGACAGAGTACACAGATACGCAGTATTTT. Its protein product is CASSPLSLGRTEYTDTQYF.

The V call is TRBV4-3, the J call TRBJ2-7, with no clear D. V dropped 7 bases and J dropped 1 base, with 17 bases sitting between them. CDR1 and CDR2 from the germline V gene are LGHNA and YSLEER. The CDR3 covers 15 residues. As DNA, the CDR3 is TGCGCCAGCAACCGAGACCAAGGGTATTCCTACGAGCAGTACTTC. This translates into CASNRDQGYSYEQYF.

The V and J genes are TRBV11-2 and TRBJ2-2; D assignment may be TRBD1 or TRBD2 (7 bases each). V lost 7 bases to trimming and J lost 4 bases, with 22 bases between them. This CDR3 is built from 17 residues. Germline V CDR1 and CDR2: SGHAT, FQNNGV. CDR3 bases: TGTGCCAGCACCGCGGGGGACAGTTGGGGTTCCACCGGGGAGCTGTTTTTT. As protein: CASTAGDSWGSTGELFF.

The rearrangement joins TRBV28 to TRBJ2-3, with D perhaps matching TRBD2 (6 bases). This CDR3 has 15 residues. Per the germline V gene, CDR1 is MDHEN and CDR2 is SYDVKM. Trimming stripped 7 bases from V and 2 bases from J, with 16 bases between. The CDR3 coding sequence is TGTGCCAGCAAGATGTTCGGGGGTTTCACAGATACGCAGTATTTT. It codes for CASKMFGGFTDTQYF.

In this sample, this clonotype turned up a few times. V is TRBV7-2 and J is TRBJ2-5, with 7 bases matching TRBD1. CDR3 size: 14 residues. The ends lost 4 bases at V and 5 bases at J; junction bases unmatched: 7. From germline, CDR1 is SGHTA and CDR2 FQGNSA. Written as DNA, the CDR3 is TGTGCCAGCAGCTGGGCAGGGGGTTCTGAGACCCAGTACTTC. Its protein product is CASSWAGGSETQYF.

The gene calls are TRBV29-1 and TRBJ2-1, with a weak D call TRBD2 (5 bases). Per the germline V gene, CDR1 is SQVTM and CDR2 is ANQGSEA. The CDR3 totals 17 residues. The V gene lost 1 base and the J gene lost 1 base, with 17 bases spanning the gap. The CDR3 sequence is CSVEGFERRISYNEQFF. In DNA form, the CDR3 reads TGCAGCGTTGAAGGGTTTGAGCGGAGAATATCCTACAATGAGCAGTTCTTC.

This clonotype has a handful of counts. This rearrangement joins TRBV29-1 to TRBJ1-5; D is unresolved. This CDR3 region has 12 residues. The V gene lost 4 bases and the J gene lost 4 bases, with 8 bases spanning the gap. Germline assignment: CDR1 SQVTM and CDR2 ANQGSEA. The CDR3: CSVGEVNQPQHF. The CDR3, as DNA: TGCAGCGTTGGAGAAGTTAATCAGCCCCAGCATTTT.

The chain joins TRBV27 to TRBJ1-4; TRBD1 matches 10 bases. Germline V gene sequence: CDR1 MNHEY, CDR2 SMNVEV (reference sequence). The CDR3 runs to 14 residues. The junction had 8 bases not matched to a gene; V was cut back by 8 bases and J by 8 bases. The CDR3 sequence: CASAGLDRGEKLFF. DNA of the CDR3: TGTGCCAGCGCGGGGCTGGACAGGGGGGAAAAACTGTTTTTT.

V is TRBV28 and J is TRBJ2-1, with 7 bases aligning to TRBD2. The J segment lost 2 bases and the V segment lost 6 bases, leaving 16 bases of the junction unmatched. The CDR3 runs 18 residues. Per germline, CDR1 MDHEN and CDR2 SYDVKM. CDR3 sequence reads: CASSLRSSGTIAYNEQFF. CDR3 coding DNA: TGTGCCAGCAGCTTGCGTTCCTCCGGGACTATAGCCTACAATGAGCAGTTCTTC.

CDR3 in amino acids: CASSDSGTGNEKLFF. CDR3 nucleotides: TGTGCCAGCAGCGATTCCGGGACAGGGAACGAAAAACTGTTTTTT. V and J are TRBV28 and TRBJ1-4, with TRBD1 identical over 9 bases. Germline V gene lookup returns CDR1 MDHEN and CDR2 SYDVKM. This CDR3 is 15 amino acids long. V gave up 6 bases and J gave up 8 bases; unmatched junction bases: 10. The full variable domain, with the rest looked up from reference TRBV28 and TRBJ1-4, is DVKVTQSSRYLVKRTGEKVFLECVQDMDHENMFWYRQDPGLGLRLIYFSYDVKMKEKGDIPEGYSVSREKKERFSLILESASTNQTSMYLCASSDSGTGNEKLFFGSGTQLSVL.

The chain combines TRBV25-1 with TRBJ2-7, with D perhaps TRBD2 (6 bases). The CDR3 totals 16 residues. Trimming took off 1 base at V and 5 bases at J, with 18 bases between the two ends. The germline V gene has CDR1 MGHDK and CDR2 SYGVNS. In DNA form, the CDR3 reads TGTGCCAGCAGTGAATTTAAAGGACTAAGGCGCGACGAGCAGTACTTC. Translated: CASSEFKGLRRDEQYF.

The CDR3 DNA reads as TGCAGTGCCACCGTGGTAGTCACAGATACGCAGTATTTT. Protein: CSATVVVTDTQYF. The J gene is TRBJ2-3, the V gene TRBV20-1; the D is unclear. V was cut by 6 bases and J by 2 bases, with 12 bases left in between. The germline CDR1 and CDR2 sequences are DFQATT and SNEGSKA (reference sequence). The length of the CDR3 is 13 residues.

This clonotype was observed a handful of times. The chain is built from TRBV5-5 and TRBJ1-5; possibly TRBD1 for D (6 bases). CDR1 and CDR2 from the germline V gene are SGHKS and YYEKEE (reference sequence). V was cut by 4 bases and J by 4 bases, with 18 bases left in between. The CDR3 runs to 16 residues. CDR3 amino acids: CASSAGSRQVNQPQHF. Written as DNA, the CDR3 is TGTGCCAGCAGCGCGGGGAGCCGACAGGTAAATCAGCCCCAGCATTTT. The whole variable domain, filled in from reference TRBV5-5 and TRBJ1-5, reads DAGVTQSPTHLIKTRGQQVTLRCSPISGHKSVSWYQQVLGQGPQFIFQYYEKEERGRGNFPDRFSARQFPNYSSELNVNALLLGDSALYLCASSAGSRQVNQPQHFGDGTRLSIL.